This T cell receptor (beta chain) came from a study of beta chain features in type 1 diabetes. The study's findings and limits: Among patients with Type 1 diabetes, TCRB CDR3s were moderately but significantly shorter in every one of the four CD4+ subsets.

The entirety of the isolated RNA underwent reverse transcription, so expressed TCRB transcripts were sequenced. Clones were read by immunoSEQ multiplex PCR, and TCRdb kept only the in-frame ones, dropping some. The sample lists 500,000 to 850,000 clones, around an eighth occurring once. This clone was picked up a small number of times. No antigen is known for it. Germline values: CDR1 SEHNR, CDR2 FQNEAQ (reference sequence). Between the trimmed V and J ends, which lost 3 bases and 1 base, there was a span of 11 bases. The CDR3 is made up of 15 amino acids. Sorting that relied on CD45RO/CCR7/CD25/CD127/CD95/CD27 yielded CD4+ naive, central memory, regulatory and stem cell-like memory cells.

This sequence joins TRBV7-9 and TRBJ2-3; D could derive from TRBD1 or TRBD2 (6 bases each). This TCR derives from a young man with type 1 diabetes. Sequencing was done on a sample of naive CD4+ T cells from blood. This chain's CDR3 is CASSFWGAGTDTQYF. The CDR3 DNA reads TGTGCCAGCAGCTTTTGGGGGGCCGGCACAGATACGCAGTATTTT.